What follows is one T cell receptor beta chain and its context. Its antigen specificity is not known. The sample holds no much larger clone one base away, and base qualities are not on file. This sample is drawn from a study of identifying expanded T cells in peripheral blood (dated by TCRdb to the late 2010s). Notes on the research overall: Technical replicates were generated by sequencing separate aliquots of the same genomic DNA pool, and four replicates were compared pairwise.

The CDR3 contains 14 residues, cysteine and phenylalanine counted. The only DNA kept is the CDR3, 42 bases in frame from the first base. Between the V and J ends, shortened by 8 bases and 12 bases respectively, the junction contains 23 bases. CDR1 and CDR2 were assigned from the germline V gene (reference sequence) as LNHDA and SQIVND. During the collection period, no infections or other immune events were recorded for the healthy donors. Healthy-donor blood repertoires served as a training cohort to calibrate time-dependent variance in a beta-binomial model of T-cell clone differential abundance. The training cohort included some ten healthy donors, of whom 3 were female and 7 were male. On average the donors were around 45 years old, and their ages spanned roughly 29 to 64 years. Whole blood, obtained from a commercial supplier, was collected from each healthy donor at three time points spaced about 2 weeks apart. For immunosequencing, genomic DNA was extracted from whole blood that had not been sorted.

Study-wide findings and limitations: The binomial model flagged approximately 1.2 differentially abundant clones between technical replicates but 15 to 17 over around 2 weeks and 19 to 20 over roughly 4 weeks. For all healthy donors, the variance in clone template counts between approximately 2-week samples rose significantly as total template count increased. It was expected by the authors that biological variance in healthy repertoires might increase further over much longer intervals, such as months to years. The beta-binomial model significantly reduced the number of clones called differentially abundant and the false-positive rate across all healthy-donor time intervals.

TCRbeta CDR3 regions were profiled by bias-controlled multiplex PCR amplification of genomic DNA with the immunoSEQ Assay. As for the original processing: To quantify the absolute abundance of each unique TCRbeta CDR3 region, the sequences were collapsed and filtered. Two models were used to test differential abundance: a binomial model (Fisher-equivalent) and a beta-binomial model that adds time-dependent variance fitted from healthy donors. Clones with fewer than 5 combined templates were excluded, and clones with Benjamini-Hochberg FDR below 0.01 were called differentially abundant. Beta-binomial variance was modeled as a function of total template count across the two samples using the form v = (b*log(k)+a)^2. TCRdb took this table from immuneACCESS and kept in-frame rearrangements with V and J called. Such tables lack part of the clones; where checked against another copy, unresolved V genes explain under half of the gap, and the rest is unexplained. V and J calls and clone size come straight from that table; D and trimming were deduced from the DNA. The sample contains around 100,000 clones, over 80% of them found a single time. In total, the top ten clones hold more than 5.5% of the sample.

The chain was built from TRBV19 and TRBJ2-1, and possibly TRBD2, on 7 matching bases. The sequencing input was blood. The TCR was taken from a person aged 18 to 70 in good health. The CDR3 protein is CASRREGDRLAQFF. Here is the DNA: TGTGCCAGTCGAAGGGAGGGGGATCGTCTAGCGCAGTTCTTC.